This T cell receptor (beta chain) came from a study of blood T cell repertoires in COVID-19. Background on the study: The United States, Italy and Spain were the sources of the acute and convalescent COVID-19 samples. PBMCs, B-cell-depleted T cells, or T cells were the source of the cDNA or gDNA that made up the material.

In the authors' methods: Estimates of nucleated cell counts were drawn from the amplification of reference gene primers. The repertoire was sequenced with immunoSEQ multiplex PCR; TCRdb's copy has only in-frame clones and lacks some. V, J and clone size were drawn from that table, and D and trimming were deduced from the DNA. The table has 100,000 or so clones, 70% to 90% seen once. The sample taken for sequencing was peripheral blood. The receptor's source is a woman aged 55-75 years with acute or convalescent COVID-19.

In DNA, the CDR3 is TGCAGCGTTGAAGCCAGAAGCACAGATACGCAGTATTTT. Amino acid sequence: CSVEARSTDTQYF. This chain joins TRBV29-1 and TRBJ2-3; D gene unclear. Germline CDR1 and CDR2: SQVTM and ANQGSEA. The CDR3 covers 13 residues. Trimming took 1 base from V and 0 from J, leaving 5 bases between them.